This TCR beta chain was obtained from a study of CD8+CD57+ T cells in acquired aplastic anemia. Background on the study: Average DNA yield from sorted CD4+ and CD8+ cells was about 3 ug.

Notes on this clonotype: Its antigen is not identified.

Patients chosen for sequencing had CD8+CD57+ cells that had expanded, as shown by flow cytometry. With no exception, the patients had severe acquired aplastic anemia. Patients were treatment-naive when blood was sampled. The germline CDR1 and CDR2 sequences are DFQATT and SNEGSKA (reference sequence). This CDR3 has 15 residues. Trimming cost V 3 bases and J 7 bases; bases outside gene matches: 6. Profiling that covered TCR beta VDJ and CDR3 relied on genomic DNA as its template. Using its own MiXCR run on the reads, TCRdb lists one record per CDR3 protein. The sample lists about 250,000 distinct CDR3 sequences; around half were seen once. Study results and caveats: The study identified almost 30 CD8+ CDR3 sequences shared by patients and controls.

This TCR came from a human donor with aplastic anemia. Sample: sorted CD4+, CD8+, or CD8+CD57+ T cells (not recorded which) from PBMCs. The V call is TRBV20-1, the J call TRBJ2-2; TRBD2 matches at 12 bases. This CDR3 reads CSARVTSGSSGELFF. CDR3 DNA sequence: TGCAGTGCTAGGGTGACTAGCGGGAGTAGCGGGGAGCTGTTTTTT.